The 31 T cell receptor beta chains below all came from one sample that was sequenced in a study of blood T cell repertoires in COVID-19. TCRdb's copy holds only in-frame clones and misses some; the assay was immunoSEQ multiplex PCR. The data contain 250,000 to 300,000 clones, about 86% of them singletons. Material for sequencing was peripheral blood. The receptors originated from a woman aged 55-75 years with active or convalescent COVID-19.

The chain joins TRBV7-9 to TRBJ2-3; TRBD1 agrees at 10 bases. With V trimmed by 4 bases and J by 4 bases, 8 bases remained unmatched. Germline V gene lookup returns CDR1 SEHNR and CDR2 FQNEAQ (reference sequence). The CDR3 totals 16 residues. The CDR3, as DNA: TGTGCCAGCAGCTCCCCGGGACAGGGGATGCCAGATACGCAGTATTTT. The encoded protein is CASSSPGQGMPDTQYF.

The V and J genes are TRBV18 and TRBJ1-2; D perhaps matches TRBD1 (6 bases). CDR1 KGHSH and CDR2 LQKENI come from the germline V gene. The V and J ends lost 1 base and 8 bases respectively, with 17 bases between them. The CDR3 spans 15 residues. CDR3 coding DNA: TGTGCCAGCTCACCACTGACGTCTCATCAGGGGGGCTACACCTTC. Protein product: CASSPLTSHQGGYTF.

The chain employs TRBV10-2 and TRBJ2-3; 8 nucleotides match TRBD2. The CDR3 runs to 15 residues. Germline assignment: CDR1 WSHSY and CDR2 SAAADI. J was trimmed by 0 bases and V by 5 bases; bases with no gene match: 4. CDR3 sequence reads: CASSYGLASTDTQYF. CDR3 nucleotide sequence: TGCGCCAGCAGTTATGGACTAGCCAGCACAGATACGCAGTATTTT.

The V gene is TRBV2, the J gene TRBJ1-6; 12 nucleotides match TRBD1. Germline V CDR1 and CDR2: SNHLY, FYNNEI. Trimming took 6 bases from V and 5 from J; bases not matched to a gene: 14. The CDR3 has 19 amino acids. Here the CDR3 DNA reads TGTGCCAGCAGCTTGGCCGGGACAGGGGGCGCTTCGGATAATTCACCCCTCCACTTT. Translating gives CASSLAGTGGASDNSPLHF.

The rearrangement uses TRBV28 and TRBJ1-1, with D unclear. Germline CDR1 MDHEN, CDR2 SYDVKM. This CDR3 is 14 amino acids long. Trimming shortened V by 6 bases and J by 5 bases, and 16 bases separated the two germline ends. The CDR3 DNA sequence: TGTGCCAGCAGAAACCCGGGAGTCGAAACTGAAGCTTTCTTT. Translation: CASRNPGVETEAFF. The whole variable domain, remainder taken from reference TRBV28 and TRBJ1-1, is DVKVTQSSRYLVKRTGEKVFLECVQDMDHENMFWYRQDPGLGLRLIYFSYDVKMKEKGDIPEGYSVSREKKERFSLILESASTNQTSMYLCASRNPGVETEAFFGQGTRLTVV.

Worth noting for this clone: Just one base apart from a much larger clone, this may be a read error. The CDR3 nucleotides are TGTGCCAGCAGCTTAGAAAGGGGGAACATTGAAGCTTTCTTT. Encoded protein: CASSLERGNIEAFF. V is TRBV11-2 and J is TRBJ1-1; TRBD1 might be the D (6 bases). The CDR3 length is 14 residues. Looked up from germline, CDR1 is SGHAT and CDR2 is FQNNGV.

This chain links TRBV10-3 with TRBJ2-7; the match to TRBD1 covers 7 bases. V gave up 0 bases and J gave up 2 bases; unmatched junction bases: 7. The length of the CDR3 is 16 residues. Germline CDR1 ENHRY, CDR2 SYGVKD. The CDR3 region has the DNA TGTGCCATCAGTGAGTCAAGGGGGCAGTCAGCCTACGAGCAGTACTTC. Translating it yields CAISESRGQSAYEQYF.

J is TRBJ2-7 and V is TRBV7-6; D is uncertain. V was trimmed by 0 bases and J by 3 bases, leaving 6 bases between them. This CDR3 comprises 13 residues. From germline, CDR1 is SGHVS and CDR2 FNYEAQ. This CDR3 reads CASSLARSYEQYF. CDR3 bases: TGTGCCAGCAGCTTAGCGCGGAGCTACGAGCAGTACTTC.

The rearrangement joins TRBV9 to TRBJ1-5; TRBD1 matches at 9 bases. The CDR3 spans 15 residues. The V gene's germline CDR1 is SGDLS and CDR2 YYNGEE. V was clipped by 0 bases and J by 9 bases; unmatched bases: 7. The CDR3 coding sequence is TGTGCCAGCAGCGTAGGGGGGGACAGGGCCTCGCCCCAGCATTTT. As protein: CASSVGGDRASPQHF.

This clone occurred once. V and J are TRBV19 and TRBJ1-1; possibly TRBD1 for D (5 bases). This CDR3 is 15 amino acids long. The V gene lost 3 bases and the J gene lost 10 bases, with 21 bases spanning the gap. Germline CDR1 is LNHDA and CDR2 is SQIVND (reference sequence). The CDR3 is CASSMSVWYAGGAFF. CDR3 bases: TGTGCCAGTAGTATGTCCGTTTGGTATGCCGGGGGAGCTTTCTTT.

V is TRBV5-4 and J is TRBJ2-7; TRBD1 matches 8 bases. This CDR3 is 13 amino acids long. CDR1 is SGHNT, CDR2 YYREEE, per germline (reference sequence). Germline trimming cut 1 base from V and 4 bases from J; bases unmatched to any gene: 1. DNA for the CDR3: TGTGCCAGCAGCTTGAGACAGGGGTACGAGCAGTACTTC. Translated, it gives CASSLRQGYEQYF.

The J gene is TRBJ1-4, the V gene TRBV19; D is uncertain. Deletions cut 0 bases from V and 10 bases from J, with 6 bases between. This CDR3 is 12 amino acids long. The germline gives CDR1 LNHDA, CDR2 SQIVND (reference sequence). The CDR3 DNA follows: TGTGCCAGTAGTATAGAGGCCAGAAAACTGTTTTTT. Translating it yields CASSIEARKLFF.

Here the CDR3 reads CASRPKSSVDRGRNEKLFF. Written as DNA, the CDR3 is TGTGCCAGCAGGCCCAAGTCATCGGTGGACAGGGGGAGGAATGAAAAACTGTTTTTT. The V and J genes are TRBV27 and TRBJ1-4; TRBD1 agrees at 10 bases. Germline values: CDR1 MNHEY, CDR2 SMNVEV (reference sequence). The CDR3 is 19 amino acids. Trimming at V came to 6 bases and at J to 5 bases, leaving 18 bases not matched to a gene.

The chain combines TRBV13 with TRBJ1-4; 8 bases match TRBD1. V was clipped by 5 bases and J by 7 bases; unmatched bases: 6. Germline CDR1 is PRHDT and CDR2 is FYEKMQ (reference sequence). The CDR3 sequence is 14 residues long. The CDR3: CASSAGGAGEKLFF. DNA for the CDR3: TGTGCCAGCAGCGCAGGGGGCGCGGGTGAAAAACTGTTTTTT.

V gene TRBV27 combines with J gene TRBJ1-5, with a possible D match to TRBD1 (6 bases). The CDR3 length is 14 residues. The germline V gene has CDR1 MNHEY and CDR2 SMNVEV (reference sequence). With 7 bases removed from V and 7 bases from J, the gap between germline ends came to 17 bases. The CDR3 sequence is CASTLGGLGQPQHF. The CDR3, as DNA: TGTGCCAGCACCCTCGGGGGGCTAGGACAGCCCCAGCATTTT.

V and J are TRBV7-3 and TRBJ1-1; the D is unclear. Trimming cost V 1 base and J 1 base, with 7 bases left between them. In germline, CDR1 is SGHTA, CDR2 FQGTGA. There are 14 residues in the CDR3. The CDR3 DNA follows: TGTGCCAGCAGCTTAATGGCGGCGAACACTGAAGCTTTCTTT. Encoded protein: CASSLMAANTEAFF. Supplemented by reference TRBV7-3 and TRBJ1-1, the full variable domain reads GAGVSQTPSNKVTEKGKYVELRCDPISGHTALYWYRQSLGQGPEFLIYFQGTGAADDSGLPNDRFFAVRPEGSVSTLKIQRTERGDSAVYLCASSLMAANTEAFFGQGTRLTVV.

Written as DNA, the CDR3 is TGTGCCAGCTCACCAGCCCTATTAACAGGGAGATTGAACACTGAAGCTTTCTTT. Protein sequence: CASSPALLTGRLNTEAFF. The genes are TRBV18 and TRBJ1-1, with D possibly matching TRBD1 (6 bases). The CDR3 has 18 amino acids. V was pared by 2 bases and J by 0 bases, with 19 bases between. In germline, CDR1 is KGHSH, CDR2 LQKENI.

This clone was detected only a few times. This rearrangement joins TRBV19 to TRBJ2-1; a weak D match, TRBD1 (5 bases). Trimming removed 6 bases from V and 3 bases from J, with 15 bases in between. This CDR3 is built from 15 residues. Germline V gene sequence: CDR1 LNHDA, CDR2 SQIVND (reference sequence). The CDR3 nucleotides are TGTGCCAGTAGGCTCTCAGGGTCTAACTACAATGAGCAGTTCTTC. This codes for CASRLSGSNYNEQFF.

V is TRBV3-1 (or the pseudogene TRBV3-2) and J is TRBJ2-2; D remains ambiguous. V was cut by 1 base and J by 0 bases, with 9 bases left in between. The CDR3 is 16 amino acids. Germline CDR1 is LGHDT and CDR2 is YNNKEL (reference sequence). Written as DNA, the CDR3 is TGTGCCAGCAGCCAAGGAGTCTTCGCGAACACCGGGGAGCTGTTTTTT. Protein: CASSQGVFANTGELFF.

CDR3 protein: CASSLGARETQYF. The CDR3 DNA is TGCGCCAGCAGCTTGGGGGCCCGAGAGACCCAGTACTTC. The V gene is TRBV5-1, the J gene TRBJ2-5; no reliable D call. CDR3 length equals 13 residues. V was clipped by 0 bases and J by 4 bases, with 7 bases between them. Germline CDR1 and CDR2: SGHRS and YFSETQ. The full variable domain, completed using reference TRBV5-1 and TRBJ2-5, is KAGVTQTPRYLIKTRGQQVTLSCSPISGHRSVSWYQQTPGQGLQFLFEYFSETQRNKGNFPGRFSGRQFSNSRSEMNVSTLELGDSALYLCASSLGARETQYFGPGTRLLVL.

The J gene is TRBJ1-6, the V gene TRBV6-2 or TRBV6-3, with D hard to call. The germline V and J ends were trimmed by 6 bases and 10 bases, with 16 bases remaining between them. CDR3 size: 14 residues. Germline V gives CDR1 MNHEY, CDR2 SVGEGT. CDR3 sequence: CASSPGGRNSPLHF. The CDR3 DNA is TGTGCCAGCAGCCCCGGCGGCCGCAACTCACCCCTCCACTTT.

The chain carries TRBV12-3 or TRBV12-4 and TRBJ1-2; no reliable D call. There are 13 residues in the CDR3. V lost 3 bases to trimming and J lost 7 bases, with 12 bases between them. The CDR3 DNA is TGTGCCAGCAGTTTCCCAGGCAGACGTGGCTACACCTTC. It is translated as CASSFPGRRGYTF.

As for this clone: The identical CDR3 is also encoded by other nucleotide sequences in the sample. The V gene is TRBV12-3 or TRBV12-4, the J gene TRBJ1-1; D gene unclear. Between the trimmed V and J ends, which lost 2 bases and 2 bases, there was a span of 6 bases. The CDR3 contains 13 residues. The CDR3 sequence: CASSLSGNTEAFF. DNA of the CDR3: TGTGCCAGCAGTTTATCGGGTAACACTGAAGCTTTCTTT.

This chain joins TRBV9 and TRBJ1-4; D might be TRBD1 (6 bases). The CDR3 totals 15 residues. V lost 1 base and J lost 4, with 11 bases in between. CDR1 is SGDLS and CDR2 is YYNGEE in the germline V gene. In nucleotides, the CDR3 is TGTGCCAGCAGCGTACAGGGGTTGGGTAATGAAAAACTGTTTTTT. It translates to CASSVQGLGNEKLFF.

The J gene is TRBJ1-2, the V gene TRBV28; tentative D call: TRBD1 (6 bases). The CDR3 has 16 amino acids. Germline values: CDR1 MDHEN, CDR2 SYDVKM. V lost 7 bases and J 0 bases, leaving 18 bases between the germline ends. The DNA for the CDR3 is TGTGCCAGCACCTTACAGGGTAGGATACCTAACTATGGCTACACCTTC. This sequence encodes CASTLQGRIPNYGYTF.

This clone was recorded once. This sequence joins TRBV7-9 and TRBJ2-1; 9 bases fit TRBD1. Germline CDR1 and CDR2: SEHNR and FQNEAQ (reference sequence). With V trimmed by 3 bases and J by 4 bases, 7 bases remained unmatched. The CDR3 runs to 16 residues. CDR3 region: CASSFGWDREYNEQFF. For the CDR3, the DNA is TGTGCCAGCAGCTTCGGTTGGGACAGGGAATACAATGAGCAGTTCTTC.

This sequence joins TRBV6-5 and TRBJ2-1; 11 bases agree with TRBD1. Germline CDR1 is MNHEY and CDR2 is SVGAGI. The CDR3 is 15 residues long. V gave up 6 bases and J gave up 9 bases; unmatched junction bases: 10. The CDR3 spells CASSRRGQGDTEQFF. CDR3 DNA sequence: TGTGCCAGCAGCCGCCGGGGACAGGGGGATACTGAGCAGTTCTTC.

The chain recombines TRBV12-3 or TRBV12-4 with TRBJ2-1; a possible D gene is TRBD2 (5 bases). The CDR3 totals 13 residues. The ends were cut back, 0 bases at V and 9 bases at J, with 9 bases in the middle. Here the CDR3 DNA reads TGTGCCAGCAGTTTAGCTAGCGCCGGTGAGCAGTTCTTC. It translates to CASSLASAGEQFF.

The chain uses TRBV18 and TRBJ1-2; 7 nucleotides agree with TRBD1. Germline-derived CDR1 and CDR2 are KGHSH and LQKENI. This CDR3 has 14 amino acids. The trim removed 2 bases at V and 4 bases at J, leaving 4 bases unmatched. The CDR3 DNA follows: TGTGCCAGCTCACCAGTCCAGGGGGGCTATGGCTACACCTTC. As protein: CASSPVQGGYGYTF.

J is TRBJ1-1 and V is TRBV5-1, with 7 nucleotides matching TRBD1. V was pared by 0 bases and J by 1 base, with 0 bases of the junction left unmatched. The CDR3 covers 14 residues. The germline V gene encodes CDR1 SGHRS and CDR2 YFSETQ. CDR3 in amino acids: CASSLDRGNTEAFF. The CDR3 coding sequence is TGCGCCAGCAGCTTGGACAGGGGGAACACTGAAGCTTTCTTT.

The CDR3 bases are TGCGCCAGCAGCCAAGCCCCGGCGGACAGGGGGCGCCCCGGGGAGCTGTTTTTT. This encodes CASSQAPADRGRPGELFF. The rearrangement joins TRBV4-1 to TRBJ2-2; 11 bases match TRBD1. Germline V gene sequence: CDR1 MGHRA, CDR2 YSYEKL. The CDR3 has 18 residues. V shed 1 base, J shed 6 bases, and the junction held 10 bases outside the gene matches.